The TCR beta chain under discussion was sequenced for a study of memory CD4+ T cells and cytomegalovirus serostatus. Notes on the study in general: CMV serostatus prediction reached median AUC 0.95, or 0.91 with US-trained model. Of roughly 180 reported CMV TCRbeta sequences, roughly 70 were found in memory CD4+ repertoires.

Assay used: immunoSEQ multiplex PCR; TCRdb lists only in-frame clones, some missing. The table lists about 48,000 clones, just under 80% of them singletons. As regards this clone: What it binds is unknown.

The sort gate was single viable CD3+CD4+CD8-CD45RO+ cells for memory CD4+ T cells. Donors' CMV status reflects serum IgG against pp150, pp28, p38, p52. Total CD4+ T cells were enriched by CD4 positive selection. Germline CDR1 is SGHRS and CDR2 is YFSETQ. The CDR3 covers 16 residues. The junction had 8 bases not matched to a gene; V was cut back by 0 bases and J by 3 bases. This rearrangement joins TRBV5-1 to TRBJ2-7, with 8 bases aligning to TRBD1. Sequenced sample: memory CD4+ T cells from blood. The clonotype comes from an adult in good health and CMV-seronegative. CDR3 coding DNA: TGCGCCAGCAGCTTGGCCCTGGGACAGGTGGACTACGAGCAGTACTTC. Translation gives CASSLALGQVDYEQYF.